The T cell receptor beta chain under discussion was sequenced for a study of regulatory T cells in long-lasting Graves disease (dated by TCRdb to about 2021). Regarding the study in general: In the newly diagnosed Graves' disease group, patients had been taking antithyroid drugs for less than 3 months. A total of roughly 35 samples were covered by TCR sequencing, comprising around 13 persistent and about 20 newly diagnosed Graves' disease patients. Peripheral blood TCR sequencing and RNA sequencing compared persistent Graves' disease patients with newly diagnosed Graves' disease patients. The study was conducted in China and was registered as a clinical trial. Overall results and qualifications from the work: Sequencing and analysis were restricted to the TCR beta chain. Preferential use of TRBV28, TRBJ1-2 and TRBJ2-5 was observed in persistent disease, whereas TRBV20-1 and TRBJ2-1 were favored in newly diagnosed disease. Lower TCR Shannon entropy and fewer highly expanded clones were observed in persistent Graves' disease patients than in newly diagnosed patients, which suggested clonal expansion. As a limitation, the authors acknowledged that the small sample size may reduce accuracy. Because the primary lesion, thyroid tissue, could not be accessed, the study looked at peripheral blood alone. Persistent patients shared more public clonotypes among themselves (roughly 2,700) than newly diagnosed patients did (approximately 870).

This specimen's time point label, per the study, means: newly diagnosed GD, antithyroid drugs for less than 3 months. For both TCR sequencing and RNA sequencing, RNA was extracted from PBMCs in TRIzol. The diagnosis of Graves' disease followed American Thyroid Association guidelines. Patients for the study were recruited at an endocrinology department in Xi'an, China. Each patient gave approximately 10 milliliters of peripheral blood, collected in an EDTA anticoagulant tube. Ficoll Paque Plus density gradient separation was used to isolate PBMCs, and no additional T cell sorting was done. An Agilent 2100 Bioanalyzer and agarose gel were used to assess RNA quality, and a NanoDrop 2000 was used to measure RNA concentration. The library was prepared using multiplex PCR. For sequencing, an Illumina HiSeq 4000 was employed. CDR3 regions were amplified by Arm-PCR with iRepertoire HTBI primers to construct TCR beta libraries. PCR products were gel purified before sequencing. The authors' analysis ran thus. Across samples, approximately 68 TRBV and 13 to 15 TRBJ segments were identified and used for gene usage analysis of CDR3 amino acid clonotypes. COPE and FqMerger were used to merge the filtered high-quality paired reads into contigs. BLAST was used to align contigs to IMGT TRBV, TRBD and TRBJ reference genes, with CDR3 defined following IMGT. Any clonotype with a frequency above 0.1% was classified as a highly expanded clone. Repertoire diversity was measured by Shannon entropy, and V-J evenness by the Gini coefficient. A clonotype found in more than one individual was treated as public. Starting from the raw public reads, TCRdb applied fastp trimming at Q25, assembled clones with MiXCR and retained in-frame beta chains. Every CDR3 protein is listed once, alongside the most common genes and DNA of its rows. Clone size and V and J calls follow TCRdb, not the original study. In this sample the table shows around 230,000 distinct CDR3 sequences, around 20% of which occur a single time. The ten most abundant clones make up approximately 20% of the sample.

This clonotype was detected many times. Its antigen is still unknown. No quality values exist for individual bases; no much larger clone is one base distant. The germline ends are 6 bases apart after V is trimmed by 6 bases and J by 1 base. CDR1 and CDR2 are read off the germline V gene as MDHEN and SYDVKM. Measured from the cysteine to the phenylalanine, the CDR3 is 13 residues long. Only CDR3 DNA remains: 39 bases, in frame from the first base. The sequence is built from TRBV28 and TRBJ2-2; the D gene lacks a confident call. The clonotype was recovered from a female donor with Graves disease. The sequences come from peripheral blood mononuclear cells (PBMCs), collected at new diagnosis, from a patient treated with antithyroid drugs. The nucleotides are TGTGCCAGCAGCACCTTGAACACCGGGGAGCTGTTTTTT. This is translated as CASSTLNTGELFF.